The 31 T cell receptor beta chains listed next were all sequenced from one sample in a study of response to subunit inactivated influenza vaccine. MiXCR, applied by TCRdb to the RT-PCR reads, yields one record per CDR3 protein. The sample holds some 540,000 distinct CDR3 sequences, around 25% seen once. The same sample was also studied in work on T cells expressing NK-cell markers. That source reports: What made the TCR beta cDNA was 5'RACE template switching with UMIs.

The sample was CD4+ T cells sorted from PBMCs, taken 11 to 12 days after vaccination. The receptors were sampled from a man aged 50 to 60 who received an inactivated influenza vaccine.

The chain recombines TRBV3-1 with TRBJ2-7; D may be TRBD1 (6 bases). There are 15 residues in the CDR3. Germline V gene sequence: CDR1 LGHDT, CDR2 YNNKEL (reference sequence). V was clipped by 5 bases and J by 2 bases, with 16 bases between them. Written as DNA, the CDR3 is TGTGCCAGCAGCGCACAACAGGGAGCTACCTACGAGCAGTACTTC. It codes for CASSAQQGATYEQYF.

This clonotype was observed many times. V usage is TRBV6-1 and J usage is TRBJ2-7; D possibly corresponds to TRBD1 (6 bases). V lost 5 bases and J 1 base, leaving 12 bases between the germline ends. Germline V gives CDR1 MNHNS, CDR2 SASEGT. The CDR3 is made up of 14 amino acids. The DNA of the CDR3 is TGTGCCAGCAGTCGGGACACCGTTTCCTACGAGCAGTACTTC. Encoded protein: CASSRDTVSYEQYF.

V and J are TRBV15 and TRBJ2-5; 7 nucleotides align to TRBD1. Germline V gene sequence: CDR1 LNHNV, CDR2 YYDKDF (reference sequence). The CDR3 runs 15 residues. V shed 2 bases, J shed 3 bases, and the junction held 6 bases outside the gene matches. DNA for the CDR3: TGTGCCACCAGCAGAAACGACAGGGTAGAAGAGACCCAGTACTTC. Translating it yields CATSRNDRVEETQYF.

The sample holds a few counts of this clonotype. The chain has TRBV7-2 and TRBJ2-3; TRBD2 matches 10 bases. The CDR3 covers 15 residues. J lost 3 bases, V lost 8 bases, and 8 bases had no gene match. Germline V gives CDR1 SGHTA, CDR2 FQGNSA. The CDR3 sequence is CASRASGSPTDTQYF. CDR3 bases: TGTGCCAGCCGCGCTAGCGGGAGCCCTACAGATACGCAGTATTTT.

The chain joins TRBV20-1 to TRBJ2-7; TRBD2 agrees at 10 bases. CDR3 length: 16 amino acids. Trimming at V came to 0 bases and at J to 0 bases, leaving 5 bases not matched to a gene. CDR1 is DFQATT and CDR2 is SNEGSKA in the germline V gene (reference sequence). The DNA of the CDR3 is TGCAGTGCTAGAGATATCGCTAGCGGGAGCTCCTACGAGCAGTACTTC. Its protein is CSARDIASGSSYEQYF.

The chain has TRBV11-2 and TRBJ2-3, with 9 bases aligning to TRBD1. The CDR3 sequence is 14 residues long. Germline-derived CDR1 and CDR2 are SGHAT and FQNNGV. V gave up 4 bases and J gave up 8 bases; unmatched junction bases: 7. The CDR3 is CASSSGTGHGTQYF. CDR3 in DNA: TGTGCCAGCAGCTCCGGGACAGGGCATGGTACGCAGTATTTT.

The chain couples TRBV6-2 or TRBV6-3 to TRBJ2-7; D perhaps matches TRBD2 (6 bases). Per the germline V gene, CDR1 is MNHEY and CDR2 is SVGEGT. Trimming removed 4 bases at V and 5 bases at J, with 12 bases between. The CDR3 totals 13 residues. The CDR3 is CASSSTSTNEQYF. The CDR3 nucleotides read TGTGCCAGCAGTTCGACTAGTACCAACGAGCAGTACTTC.

This clonotype was seen more than once but under ten times. The chain employs TRBV12-3 or TRBV12-4 and TRBJ2-1; TRBD2 aligns across 11 bases. Germline trimming cut 6 bases from V and 7 bases from J; bases unmatched to any gene: 5. This CDR3 region has 14 residues. The CDR3 reads CASRWTSGPNEQFF. Written as DNA, the CDR3 is TGTGCCAGCAGATGGACTAGCGGGCCGAATGAGCAGTTCTTC.

This clonotype was counted between two and nine times. This chain joins TRBV6-6 and TRBJ2-7; no clear D. V lost 6 bases and J lost 5, with 8 bases in between. The CDR3 length is 11 residues. Germline lookup yields CDR1 MNHNY and CDR2 SVGAGI (reference sequence). CDR3: CASRNANEQYF. The DNA of the CDR3 is TGTGCCAGCAGGAACGCCAACGAGCAGTACTTC.

This clonotype appeared a few times. This sequence joins TRBV5-5 and TRBJ2-7; D is tentatively TRBD1 or TRBD2 (5 bases each). The V end lost 2 bases, the J end lost 4 bases, and 19 bases lay between the germline ends. Germline CDR1 is SGHKS and CDR2 is YYEKEE (reference sequence). The length of the CDR3 is 16 residues. The CDR3 loop is CASSFLGASFRYEQYF. The CDR3 DNA reads TGTGCCAGCAGCTTCCTTGGGGCTAGCTTCAGATACGAGCAGTACTTC.

This clonotype was seen more than once but under ten times. The chain has TRBV11-2 and TRBJ2-3; TRBD2 matches 13 bases. The V segment lost 1 base and the J segment 1 base; nucleotides outside the gene matches: 8. The CDR3 runs 19 residues. Germline V lookup: CDR1 SGHAT, CDR2 FQNNGV. CDR3 loop: CASSLGLLAGGRGTDTQYF. CDR3 sequence (DNA): TGTGCCAGCAGCTTAGGTCTACTAGCGGGGGGGCGGGGCACAGATACGCAGTATTTT.

The CDR3 loop is CASRLTRNTEAFF. The DNA for the CDR3 is TGTGCCAGCAGGTTAACAAGAAACACTGAAGCTTTCTTT. The genes are TRBV25-1 and TRBJ1-1, with D hard to call. Germline V lookup: CDR1 MGHDK, CDR2 SYGVNS. Between the trimmed V and J ends, which lost 6 bases and 2 bases, there was a span of 10 bases. The length of the CDR3 is 13 residues.

This clonotype was counted only a few times. The chain combines TRBV7-8 with TRBJ2-5, with TRBD2 as a possible D gene (6 bases). This CDR3 contains 16 residues. Germline values: CDR1 SGHVS, CDR2 FQNEAQ. Trimming removed 4 bases at V and 2 bases at J, with 17 bases between. Here the CDR3 reads CASSSRLVLQQETQYF. The CDR3 DNA reads TGTGCCAGCAGCTCGAGACTAGTTCTGCAGCAAGAGACCCAGTACTTC.

This rearrangement joins TRBV25-1 to TRBJ2-5; 8 nucleotides align to TRBD1. This CDR3 has 14 amino acids. With 6 bases clipped from V and 5 bases from J, the junction kept 8 bases outside the gene matches. CDR1 and CDR2 from the germline V gene are MGHDK and SYGVNS. The CDR3 region has the DNA TGTGCCAGCAGGCCCGGACAGGGTTTTGAGACCCAGTACTTC. Translating it yields CASRPGQGFETQYF.

This rearrangement joins TRBV4-3 to TRBJ2-7; 12 bases are a match to TRBD2. V dropped 1 base and J dropped 0; count of bases not matched to a gene: 10. The CDR3 contains 19 residues. Germline CDR1 and CDR2: LGHNA and YSLEER. The DNA of the CDR3 is TGCGCCAGCAGCCAAGGGTTACTAGCGGGGGGCAGAAGCTCCTACGAGCAGTACTTC. Translated: CASSQGLLAGGRSSYEQYF.

A few counts support this clonotype. This chain uses TRBV2 with TRBJ2-1; 11 bases map to TRBD2. V lost 9 bases and J lost 10; bases outside the gene matches: 2. CDR1 and CDR2 (germline): SNHLY, FYNNEI. The CDR3 consists of 11 residues. CDR3: CARRLAGEQFF. The CDR3 coding sequence is TGTGCCAGAAGACTAGCGGGAGAGCAGTTCTTC.

The chain has TRBV20-1 and TRBJ2-1; TRBD2 aligns across 9 bases. The CDR3 totals 15 residues. The ends lost 5 bases at V and 8 bases at J; junction bases unmatched: 13. The germline CDR1 and CDR2 sequences are DFQATT and SNEGSKA (reference sequence). Here the CDR3 DNA reads TGCAGTGCTCGAGCCGGGACTAGCATTGTGGATGAGCAGTTCTTC. Its protein product is CSARAGTSIVDEQFF.

This clonotype was recorded once. This chain uses TRBV5-1 with TRBJ1-3, with D unclear. Trimming left V 2 bases short and J 7 bases short, with 13 bases between. From germline, CDR1 is SGHRS and CDR2 YFSETQ. This CDR3 spans 14 amino acids. Here the CDR3 reads CASSFSPKDNTIYF. In DNA form, the CDR3 reads TGCGCCAGCAGCTTTTCACCCAAGGACAACACCATATATTTT.

The chain joins TRBV29-1 to TRBJ2-3; D remains ambiguous. Trimming cost V 8 bases and J 2 bases, with 5 bases left between them. Germline V gives CDR1 SQVTM, CDR2 ANQGSEA. This CDR3 is built from 10 residues. The CDR3 bases are TGCAGCCTCTTCACAGATACGCAGTATTTT. This gives the protein CSLFTDTQYF.

This clonotype was observed a handful of times. The V and J genes are TRBV4-2 and TRBJ2-2; TRBD1 is a possible D gene (6 bases). The germline V gene encodes CDR1 LGHNA and CDR2 YNFKEQ. V was shortened by 1 base and J by 2 bases, with 11 bases between the two germline ends. The length of the CDR3 is 16 residues. The chain's CDR3 is CASSQASRGNTGELFF. Written as DNA, the CDR3 is TGTGCCAGCAGCCAAGCTAGCAGGGGAAACACCGGGGAGCTGTTTTTT.

V gene TRBV7-9 combines with J gene TRBJ2-5; D gene uncertain. Germline V gene lookup returns CDR1 SEHNR and CDR2 FQNEAQ (reference sequence). V was shortened by 4 bases and J by 6 bases, with 9 bases between the two germline ends. This CDR3 region has 12 residues. CDR3 in DNA: TGTGCCAGCAGCTCCCCGAGGAAGACCCAGTACTTC. Its translation: CASSSPRKTQYF. Complete variable domain (other parts from reference TRBV7-9 and TRBJ2-5): DTGVSQNPRHKITKRGQNVTFRCDPISEHNRLYWYRQTLGQGPEFLTYFQNEAQLEKSRLLSDRFSAERPKGSFSTLEIQRTEQGDSAMYLCASSSPRKTQYFGPGTRLLVL.

This clonotype came up a few times. The chain combines TRBV5-1 with TRBJ2-3; either TRBD1 or TRBD2 may fit D (6 bases each). The germline V gene encodes CDR1 SGHRS and CDR2 YFSETQ. Trimming pared 0 bases from V and 4 bases from J, leaving 15 bases between. CDR3 length: 16 amino acids. The CDR3 here is CASSLADRRGADTQYF. CDR3 in DNA: TGCGCCAGCAGCTTGGCCGACCGGAGGGGGGCAGATACGCAGTATTTT.

This clonotype has just a few counts. As DNA, the CDR3 is TGCAGTGCGCGAATCGGGACGGCAGGGGACGAGCAGTACTTC. It translates to CSARIGTAGDEQYF. The rearrangement links TRBV20-1 to TRBJ2-7; maybe TRBD1 (6 bases). The V and J ends lost 6 bases and 5 bases respectively, with 20 bases between them. Germline CDR1 is DFQATT and CDR2 is SNEGSKA (reference sequence). This CDR3 has 14 residues.

V gene TRBV6-6 combines with J gene TRBJ1-1; a possible D gene is TRBD1 (5 bases). This CDR3 is 13 amino acids long. Germline loops: CDR1 MNHNY, CDR2 SVGAGI (reference sequence). V gave up 6 bases and J gave up 3 bases, with 11 bases separating them. The CDR3 DNA reads as TGTGCCAGCAGCCAGGGACTGTACACTGAAGCTTTCTTT. It translates to CASSQGLYTEAFF.

The table lists this clonotype with a few counts. The chain links TRBV5-5 to TRBJ2-6; possible D gene TRBD1, 6 bases. Germline lookup yields CDR1 SGHKS and CDR2 YYEKEE (reference sequence). The CDR3 has 12 residues. The ends were cut back, 4 bases at V and 11 bases at J, with 10 bases in the middle. The CDR3: CASSEGEYVLTF. CDR3 nucleotides: TGTGCCAGCAGCGAGGGGGAGTACGTCCTGACTTTC.

The chain uses TRBV10-3 and TRBJ2-1; TRBD2 matches at 8 bases. Germline V gene lookup returns CDR1 ENHRY and CDR2 SYGVKD. This CDR3 comprises 15 residues. The V and J ends lost 10 bases and 3 bases, in that order; junction bases with no gene match: 11. The CDR3 loop reads CATTPGSGNYNEQFF. CDR3 nucleotides: TGTGCCACCACCCCGGGTAGCGGGAACTACAATGAGCAGTTCTTC.

The rearrangement links TRBV28 to TRBJ2-3; D is possibly TRBD1 (5 bases). The germline V and J ends were trimmed by 7 bases and 4 bases, with 15 bases remaining between them. The CDR3 contains 14 residues. Germline V lookup: CDR1 MDHEN, CDR2 SYDVKM. CDR3 in DNA: TGTGCCAGCACGGAGCCAGGGAAATCAGATACGCAGTATTTT. As protein: CASTEPGKSDTQYF.

This chain uses TRBV4-2 with TRBJ2-3, with 16 bases fitting TRBD2. There are 17 residues in the CDR3. Germline V CDR1 and CDR2: LGHNA, YNFKEQ. V lost 3 bases to trimming and J lost 4 bases; unmatched junction nucleotides: 4. CDR3 residues: CASSQAGTSGGADTQYF. Written as DNA, the CDR3 is TGTGCCAGCAGCCAGGCCGGGACTAGCGGGGGGGCAGATACGCAGTATTTT.

This chain uses TRBV11-3 with TRBJ2-3; D is uncertain. Deletions cut 5 bases from V and 5 bases from J, with 20 bases between. This CDR3 is built from 16 residues. In germline, CDR1 is SGHNT, CDR2 YENEEA. The CDR3 DNA is TGTGCCAGCAGCCCCACACCGGGCCCTACCGGAGATACGCAGTATTTT. Translation gives CASSPTPGPTGDTQYF.

The sample holds a few counts of this clonotype. The chain carries TRBV4-3 and TRBJ1-2; TRBD1 might be the D (5 bases). V lost 3 bases to trimming and J lost 6 bases, with 17 bases between them. Germline V gene lookup returns CDR1 LGHNA and CDR2 YSLEER. The length of the CDR3 is 15 residues. CDR3 sequence: CASSHQQERVDGYTF. CDR3 nucleotide sequence: TGCGCCAGCAGCCACCAACAGGAAAGGGTTGATGGCTACACCTTC.

The sample holds a few counts of this clonotype. CDR3: CASSSRPGQGKDGYTF. CDR3 coding DNA: TGTGCCAGCAGTTCGAGACCGGGACAGGGGAAAGATGGCTACACCTTC. J is TRBJ1-2 and V is TRBV3-1, with TRBD1 identical over 10 bases. The CDR3 sequence is 16 residues long. The germline gives CDR1 LGHDT, CDR2 YNNKEL (reference sequence). Trimming removed 6 bases from V and 6 bases from J; junction bases left unmatched: 13.